This T cell receptor beta chain comes out of a study of shared clonotypes between healthy human individuals. Background on the study: Each donor contributed plates that comprised three CD4 naive, three CD4 memory, two CD8 naive and one CD8 memory. Study results and limitations: Collection of samples was limited to blood; tissue repertoires likely differ. Naive subsets typically showed greater estimated richness than memory subsets.

Turning to this clone: Its target is not known.

CDR1 LGHNA and CDR2 YSLEER come from the germline V gene. The CDR3 extends over 14 amino acids. V lost 0 bases to trimming and J lost 7 bases, with 10 bases between them. Original analysis: ImmunoSEQ junction-only sequences lacked quality scores, so their filtering differed. The data were produced by immunoSEQ multiplex PCR, yet TCRdb's version contains in-frame clones alone and is incomplete. V, J and clone size are those of that table, while D and trimming were read from the DNA. The sample includes about 2.3 million clones, around 93% of them seen just once. The sequence came from a man between 18 and 35 years old in good health. Some clones in this sample may be carry-over from other donors' samples. This chain links TRBV4-3 with TRBJ2-1; no reliable D call. Sequencing used naive CD4+ T cells from PBMCs. Described subset: CD45RA+ positively selected. The CDR3 sequence: CASSQEATANEQFF. CDR3 nucleotide sequence: TGCGCCAGCAGCCAAGAGGCTACCGCTAATGAGCAGTTCTTC.